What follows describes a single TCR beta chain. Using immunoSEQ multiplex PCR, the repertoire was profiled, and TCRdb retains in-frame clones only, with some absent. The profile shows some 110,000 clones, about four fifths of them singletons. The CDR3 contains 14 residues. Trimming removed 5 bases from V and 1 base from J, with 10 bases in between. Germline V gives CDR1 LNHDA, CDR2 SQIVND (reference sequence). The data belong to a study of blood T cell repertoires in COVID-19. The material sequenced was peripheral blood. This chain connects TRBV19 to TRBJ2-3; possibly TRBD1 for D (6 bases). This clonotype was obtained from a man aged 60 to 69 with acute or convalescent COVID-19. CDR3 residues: CASSRDIGTDTQYF. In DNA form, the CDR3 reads TGTGCCAGTAGTCGGGACATTGGCACAGATACGCAGTATTTT.